The 21 T cell receptor beta chains below come from one sample, sequenced in a study of CD8+ T cells in alopecia areata. In each case, RNA was isolated and then reverse transcribed into cDNA as the sequencing template. The assay was immunoSEQ multiplex PCR, and TCRdb's table has in-frame clones only and misses some. In the table there are over 120,000 clones, 54% of which are singletons. Treatment defined: oral pan-JAK inhibitor, 5-10 mg twice daily. The material was CD8+ T cells sorted from blood, obtained at week 4, from a patient treated with tofacitinib. The receptors come from a human donor with alopecia areata.

This chain connects TRBV5-6 to TRBJ2-7; D is ambiguous. The CDR3 runs 13 residues. V dropped 0 bases and J dropped 3 bases, with 7 bases sitting between them. In germline, CDR1 is SGHDT, CDR2 YYEEEE. The CDR3 DNA sequence: TGTGCCAGCAGCTTGGAGGGTCTCTACGAGCAGTACTTC. Translated, it gives CASSLEGLYEQYF.

The rearrangement links TRBV7-9 to TRBJ2-1, with unresolved D. V was cut by 1 base and J by 8 bases, with 6 bases left in between. The CDR3 consists of 12 residues. Germline V gene data show CDR1 as SEHNR and CDR2 as FQNEAQ (reference sequence). DNA for the CDR3: TGTGCCAGCAGCTTAGAGACCTATGAGCAGTTCTTC. It is translated as CASSLETYEQFF.

The V and J genes are TRBV27 and TRBJ2-7; 9 bases fit TRBD2. Germline-derived CDR1 and CDR2 are MNHEY and SMNVEV (reference sequence). This CDR3 comprises 13 residues. Trimming cost V 9 bases and J 3 bases; bases outside gene matches: 6. The CDR3 nucleotides are TGTGCCAGTAGCGGGGGACCCTTCTACGAGCAGTACTTC. Protein product: CASSGGPFYEQYF.

The rearrangement joins TRBV5-6 to TRBJ1-2; D might be TRBD1 (6 bases). The CDR3 spans 14 residues. Germline loops: CDR1 SGHDT, CDR2 YYEEEE. V lost 4 bases to trimming and J lost 7 bases, with 17 bases between them. In DNA form, the CDR3 reads TGTGCCAGCAGCCCTCAAACAGGGAAGGGTGGCTACACCTTC. Its translation is CASSPQTGKGGYTF.

This clone was seen once. This chain connects TRBV2 to TRBJ2-7, with 7 bases aligning to TRBD1. CDR1 SNHLY and CDR2 FYNNEI come from the germline V gene. Trimming cost V 10 bases and J 0 bases; bases outside gene matches: 6. The CDR3 extends over 13 amino acids. The CDR3 sequence: CATYRDSSYEQYF. CDR3 DNA: TGTGCCACTTACAGGGACAGCTCCTACGAGCAGTACTTC.

This clone was counted many times. The chain uses TRBV29-1 and TRBJ2-5; D remains ambiguous. Per germline, CDR1 SQVTM and CDR2 ANQGSEA. The CDR3 extends over 15 amino acids. Trimming stripped 7 bases from V and 4 bases from J, with 22 bases between. CDR3 bases: TGCAGCGCCTCTTCATATACAATCTTCGGAGAGACCCAGTACTTC. It translates to CSASSYTIFGETQYF.

The CDR3 here is CASSGPLLEQYF. The CDR3 bases are TGTGCCAGCAGCGGGCCATTGTTGGAGCAGTACTTC. This chain uses TRBV13 with TRBJ2-7; D is ambiguous. Deletions cut 5 bases from V and 7 bases from J, with 12 bases between. This CDR3 region has 12 residues. The germline V gene encodes CDR1 PRHDT and CDR2 FYEKMQ (reference sequence).

This clone was observed a few times. The chain joins TRBV9 to TRBJ2-7; 11 bases are a match to TRBD1. This CDR3 comprises 14 residues. The germline V gene encodes CDR1 SGDLS and CDR2 YYNGEE. Germline trimming cut 3 bases from V and 4 bases from J; bases unmatched to any gene: 3. Here the CDR3 DNA reads TGTGCCAGCAGCGCGGGGACAGGGGGATACGAGCAGTACTTC. Translated: CASSAGTGGYEQYF.

The genes are TRBV13 and TRBJ2-7; tentative D call: TRBD2 (5 bases). CDR3 length: 14 amino acids. Germline V gives CDR1 PRHDT, CDR2 FYEKMQ (reference sequence). Trimming cost V 5 bases and J 3 bases, with 14 bases left between them. CDR3 amino acids: CASSSLVGSYEQYF. As DNA, the CDR3 is TGTGCCAGCAGCAGCCTCGTGGGGAGCTACGAGCAGTACTTC.

The V call is TRBV4-1, the J call TRBJ1-1, with D possibly being TRBD1 (5 bases). Germline CDR1 MGHRA, CDR2 YSYEKL. The germline V and J ends were trimmed by 0 bases and 5 bases, with 13 bases remaining between them. The CDR3 runs to 15 residues. The CDR3: CASSQDLNRGTEAFF. The CDR3 nucleotides are TGCGCCAGCAGCCAAGATCTTAATAGGGGAACTGAAGCTTTCTTT.

This chain connects TRBV4-2 to TRBJ1-5; 7 nucleotides agree with TRBD1. V was clipped by 0 bases and J by 2 bases; unmatched bases: 4. Germline V lookup: CDR1 LGHNA, CDR2 YNFKEQ. CDR3 length: 16 residues. CDR3 in DNA: TGTGCCAGCAGCCAAGAGTTAGGGACAGGCAATCAGCCCCAGCATTTT. This sequence encodes CASSQELGTGNQPQHF.

CDR3: CSVVRETGELFF. The CDR3 region has the DNA TGCAGCGTTGTCAGGGAAACCGGGGAGCTGTTTTTT. The chain carries TRBV29-1 and TRBJ2-2; D is perhaps TRBD1 (5 bases). Germline values: CDR1 SQVTM, CDR2 ANQGSEA. The CDR3 runs to 12 residues. Trimming cost V 4 bases and J 5 bases, with 8 bases left between them.

The chain joins TRBV4-1 to TRBJ2-7; 7 positions agree with TRBD1. Looked up from germline, CDR1 is MGHRA and CDR2 is YSYEKL. The CDR3 extends over 15 amino acids. Trimming at V came to 3 bases and at J to 0 bases, leaving 5 bases not matched to a gene. CDR3 bases: TGCGCCAGCAGCCACCGGGACAGCAGCTCCTACGAGCAGTACTTC. Encoded protein: CASSHRDSSSYEQYF.

The chain combines TRBV2 with TRBJ1-5; 9 bases are a match to TRBD1. Trimming took 2 bases from V and 4 from J; bases not matched to a gene: 9. CDR3 length equals 17 residues. The germline gives CDR1 SNHLY, CDR2 FYNNEI. DNA of the CDR3: TGTGCCAGCAGTGAAATAGTCGGGACAGGGAGAAATCAGCCCCAGCATTTT. Amino acids: CASSEIVGTGRNQPQHF.

The chain has TRBV23-1 and TRBJ2-2, with D perhaps assigned TRBD1 or TRBD2 (5 bases each). TRBV23-1 is an open reading frame, and its role is uncertain. V was cut by 4 bases and J by 3 bases, with 15 bases left in between. The CDR3 has 16 residues. CDR3 in amino acids: CASSLKGESDTGELFF. The DNA of the CDR3 is TGCGCCAGCAGTCTGAAAGGGGAGTCCGACACCGGGGAGCTGTTTTTT.

The CDR3 nucleotides are TGTGCCAGCAGTCTTTGGGGGGCTGGGGGCTATGGCTACACCTTC. The encoded protein is CASSLWGAGGYGYTF. The chain carries TRBV27 and TRBJ1-2; D is perhaps TRBD1 (6 bases). CDR1 is MNHEY and CDR2 is SMNVEV in the germline V gene (reference sequence). The CDR3 sequence is 15 residues long. The V end was cut by 5 bases, the J end by 4 bases, with 17 bases between.

The chain carries TRBV27 and TRBJ2-7; 9 nucleotides agree with TRBD1. CDR3 length: 15 amino acids. V was pared by 4 bases and J by 5 bases, with 9 bases of the junction left unmatched. Germline CDR1 is MNHEY and CDR2 is SMNVEV (reference sequence). This chain's CDR3 is CASSSPGTGNHEQYF. The CDR3 DNA is TGTGCCAGCAGTTCGCCCGGGACAGGGAACCACGAGCAGTACTTC.

CDR3 sequence (DNA): TGTGCCAGCAGCTTGAGGAGCTCCTACGAGCAGTACTTC. This gives the protein CASSLRSSYEQYF. J is TRBJ2-7 and V is TRBV5-6, with no clear D. The CDR3 extends over 13 amino acids. V shed 1 base and J shed 0 bases, with 5 bases lying between them. The germline gives CDR1 SGHDT, CDR2 YYEEEE.

The chain has TRBV2 and TRBJ2-7, with a tentative D call TRBD1 (6 bases). The CDR3 totals 15 residues. The germline V gene encodes CDR1 SNHLY and CDR2 FYNNEI. The V end was cut by 3 bases, the J end by 2 bases, with 14 bases between. DNA for the CDR3: TGTGCCAGCAGTGATGAGGGGACATCTGCCTACGAGCAGTACTTC. Its protein is CASSDEGTSAYEQYF.

This clone was recorded a few times. This chain joins TRBV25-1 and TRBJ2-4; D gene unclear. Trimming stripped 2 bases from V and 1 base from J, with 6 bases between. Looked up from germline, CDR1 is MGHDK and CDR2 is SYGVNS. The CDR3 consists of 14 residues. The CDR3 here is CASSEGYAKNIQYF. CDR3 nucleotide sequence: TGTGCCAGCAGTGAAGGGTACGCCAAAAACATTCAGTACTTC.

The CDR3 sequence is CAWSGGPEAFF. CDR3 sequence (DNA): TGTGCCTGGAGCGGGGGGCCTGAAGCTTTCTTT. This sequence joins TRBV30 and TRBJ1-1; tentatively, D is TRBD1 (6 bases). The CDR3 covers 11 residues. In germline, CDR1 is GTSNPN, CDR2 SVGIG (reference sequence). Trimming stripped 3 bases from V and 6 bases from J, with 8 bases between.